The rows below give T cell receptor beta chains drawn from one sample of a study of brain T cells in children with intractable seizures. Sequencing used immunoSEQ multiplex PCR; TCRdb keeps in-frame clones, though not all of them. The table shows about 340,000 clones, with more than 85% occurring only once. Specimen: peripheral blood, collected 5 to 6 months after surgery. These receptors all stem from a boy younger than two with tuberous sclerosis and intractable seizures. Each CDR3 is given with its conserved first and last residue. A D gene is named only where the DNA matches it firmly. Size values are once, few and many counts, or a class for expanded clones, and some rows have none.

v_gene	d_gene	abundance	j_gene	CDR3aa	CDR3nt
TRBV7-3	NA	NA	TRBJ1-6	CASSLGGRNSPLHF	TGTGCCAGCAGCTTAGGGGGGAGGAATTCACCCCTCCACTTT
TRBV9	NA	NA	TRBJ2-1	CASSIAGWSYNEQFF	TGTGCCAGCAGCATAGCAGGGTGGTCCTACAATGAGCAGTTCTTC
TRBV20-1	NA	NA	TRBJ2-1	CSASQLFNHNEQFF	TGCAGTGCTAGTCAACTCTTCAACCACAATGAGCAGTTCTTC
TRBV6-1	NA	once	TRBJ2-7	CASSEEAAAKSGYEQYF	TGTGCCAGCAGTGAAGAAGCGGCAGCTAAGTCGGGCTACGAGCAGTACTTC
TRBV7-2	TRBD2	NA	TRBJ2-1	CASSSDGTSNEQFF	TGTGCCAGCAGCTCGGACGGGACTAGCAATGAGCAGTTCTTC
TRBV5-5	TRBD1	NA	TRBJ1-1	CASSLAGGDTEAFF	TGTGCCAGCAGCTTGGCAGGGGGGGACACTGAAGCTTTCTTT
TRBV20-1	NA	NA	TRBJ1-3	CSAESGNTIYF	TGCAGTGCGGAAAGTGGAAACACCATATATTTT
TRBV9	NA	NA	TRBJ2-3	CASSVLPTDTQYF	TGTGCCAGCAGCGTTCTTCCCACAGATACGCAGTATTTT
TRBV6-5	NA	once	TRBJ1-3	CASSYSCNRNTIYF	TGTGCCAGCAGTTACTCGTGCAACCGGAACACCATATATTTT
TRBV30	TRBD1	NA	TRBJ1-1	CAWVGQGRTEAFF	TGTGCCTGGGTGGGACAGGGTCGAACTGAAGCTTTCTTT
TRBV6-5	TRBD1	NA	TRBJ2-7	CASRGTGGAYEQYF	TGTGCCAGCAGAGGGACAGGGGGCGCGTACGAGCAGTACTTC
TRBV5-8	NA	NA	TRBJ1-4	CASTVSTNEKLFF	TGTGCCAGCACGGTTTCAACTAATGAAAAACTGTTTTTT
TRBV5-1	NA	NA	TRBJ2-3	CASSPRGRDTDTQYF	TGCGCCAGCAGCCCCCGAGGGCGGGACACAGATACGCAGTATTTT
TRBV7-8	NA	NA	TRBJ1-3	CASSLRQSGNTIYF	TGTGCCAGCAGCCTGAGACAATCTGGAAACACCATATATTTT
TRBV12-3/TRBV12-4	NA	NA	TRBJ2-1	CASSPWGDEQFF	TGTGCCAGCAGTCCATGGGGGGATGAGCAGTTCTTC
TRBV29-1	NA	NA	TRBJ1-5	CSVEDGRGGQPQHF	TGCAGCGTTGAAGACGGCAGGGGTGGACAGCCCCAGCATTTT
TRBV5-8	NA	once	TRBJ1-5	CASSLESFNQPQHF	TGTGCCAGCAGCTTGGAGTCCTTTAATCAGCCCCAGCATTTT